What follows are 15 T cell receptor beta chains derived from one specimen sequenced in a study of CD8 T cells in ankylosing spondylitis. TCRdb fed the 5' RACE reads into MiXCR, producing one record per CDR3 protein. The data contain about 42,000 distinct CDR3 sequences, 2.7% of them singletons. Sequencing was done on a sample of blood, either unsorted or a sorted T cell fraction (not recorded which). These receptors were obtained from a male donor with ankylosing spondylitis or in good health (not recorded which).

This clonotype was detected ten times or more. This chain connects TRBV9 to TRBJ2-5; perhaps TRBD2 as D (5 bases). Trimming left V 3 bases short and J 5 bases short, with 14 bases between. Per germline, CDR1 SGDLS and CDR2 YYNGEE. CDR3 length: 14 amino acids. CDR3 region: CASSAAGIGETQYF. CDR3 nucleotides: TGTGCCAGCAGCGCAGCCGGGATTGGGGAGACCCAGTACTTC. Full variable domain (rest looked up from reference TRBV9 and TRBJ2-5): DSGVTQTPKHLITATGQRVTLRCSPRSGDLSVYWYQQSLDQGLQFLIQYYNGEERAKGNILERFSAQQFPDLHSELNLSSLELGDSALYFCASSAAGIGETQYFGPGTRLLVL.

This clonotype was recorded many times. V gene TRBV9 combines with J gene TRBJ2-5; TRBD2 aligns across 15 bases. The germline V gene has CDR1 SGDLS and CDR2 YYNGEE. The V gene end was trimmed by 1 base and the J gene end by 4 bases; junction bases not matched to a gene: 8. The CDR3 contains 18 residues. The CDR3 sequence: CASSVSPGLAGGRETQYF. The CDR3, as DNA: TGTGCCAGCAGCGTATCTCCGGGACTAGCGGGAGGACGAGAGACCCAGTACTTC.

Many counts were recorded for this clonotype. This chain links TRBV9 with TRBJ1-3; unclear D gene. The CDR3 extends over 17 amino acids. The V end lost 0 bases, the J end lost 0 bases, and 13 bases lay between the germline ends. Per germline, CDR1 SGDLS and CDR2 YYNGEE. CDR3 sequence reads: CASSVGSRISSGNTIYF. The CDR3 nucleotides read TGTGCCAGCAGCGTAGGGTCGCGAATCAGCTCTGGAAACACCATATATTTT.

The sample holds many counts of this clonotype. The genes are TRBV9 and TRBJ1-2; 7 nucleotides align to TRBD1. Trimming removed 4 bases from V and 3 bases from J; junction bases left unmatched: 6. This CDR3 contains 14 residues. Germline V gene sequence: CDR1 SGDLS, CDR2 YYNGEE. CDR3 nucleotide sequence: TGTGCCAGCAGCCCAACAACAGGGGACTATGGCTACACCTTC. This gives the protein CASSPTTGDYGYTF.

This clonotype has ten or more counts. The chain couples TRBV9 to TRBJ1-1; D not certain. There are 14 residues in the CDR3. Germline CDR1 reads SGDLS; CDR2 reads YYNGEE. Trimming stripped 2 bases from V and 0 bases from J, with 8 bases between. For the CDR3, the DNA is TGTGCCAGCAGCGTTGAGGTAATGAACACTGAAGCTTTCTTT. This gives the protein CASSVEVMNTEAFF.

This clonotype was counted ten times or more. The V and J genes are TRBV9 and TRBJ2-2; 7 bases are a match to TRBD1. The CDR3 runs to 15 residues. CDR1 and CDR2 (germline): SGDLS, YYNGEE. V trimming: 2 bases; J trimming: 5 bases; junction bases outside the gene matches: 6. The CDR3 region is CASSVSGTVTGELFF. In DNA, the CDR3 is TGTGCCAGCAGCGTCTCCGGGACAGTAACCGGGGAGCTGTTTTTT.

This clonotype has at least ten counts. The genes are TRBV9 and TRBJ2-1; D remains unclear. The germline V and J ends were trimmed by 0 bases and 5 bases, with 12 bases remaining between them. This CDR3 comprises 15 residues. Germline loops: CDR1 SGDLS, CDR2 YYNGEE. This CDR3 is CASSVVGGADNEQFF. DNA for the CDR3: TGTGCCAGCAGCGTAGTTGGCGGAGCAGACAATGAGCAGTTCTTC.

This clonotype appeared many times. This rearrangement joins TRBV9 to TRBJ2-1; tentatively, D is TRBD1 or TRBD2 (5 bases each). The germline CDR1 and CDR2 sequences are SGDLS and YYNGEE. Trimming took off 3 bases at V and 8 bases at J, with 12 bases between the two ends. The CDR3 spans 13 residues. This chain's CDR3 is CASSGDPSDEQFF. CDR3 bases: TGTGCCAGCAGCGGGGACCCGTCCGATGAGCAGTTCTTC.

This clonotype appeared many times. The gene calls are TRBV9 and TRBJ2-1; the match to TRBD2 covers 7 bases. This CDR3 spans 15 amino acids. CDR1 and CDR2 from the germline V gene are SGDLS and YYNGEE. J gave up 7 bases and V 1 base, and 8 bases lay outside the gene matches. This chain's CDR3 is CASSVRAGVVNEQFF. CDR3 coding DNA: TGTGCCAGCAGCGTACGGGCGGGAGTGGTGAATGAGCAGTTCTTC.

Many counts were recorded for this clonotype. The chain employs TRBV9 and TRBJ2-1; D gene ambiguous. The germline V gene encodes CDR1 SGDLS and CDR2 YYNGEE. The ends were cut back, 0 bases at V and 9 bases at J, with 13 bases in the middle. The CDR3 length is 14 residues. DNA for the CDR3: TGTGCCAGCAGCGTAGGGCCAAGGGCGGTTGAGCAGTTCTTC. Its translation: CASSVGPRAVEQFF. The full variable domain, its missing parts supplied by reference TRBV9 and TRBJ2-1, is DSGVTQTPKHLITATGQRVTLRCSPRSGDLSVYWYQQSLDQGLQFLIQYYNGEERAKGNILERFSAQQFPDLHSELNLSSLELGDSALYFCASSVGPRAVEQFFGPGTRLTVL.

Many counts were recorded for this clonotype. V usage is TRBV9 and J usage is TRBJ2-3; D call uncertain. The CDR3 has 13 amino acids. Germline-derived CDR1 and CDR2 are SGDLS and YYNGEE. The V and J ends lost 0 bases and 0 bases respectively, with 2 bases between them. The CDR3 DNA follows: TGTGCCAGCAGCGTAGATAGCACAGATACGCAGTATTTT. This translates into CASSVDSTDTQYF.

At least ten counts were recorded for this clonotype. The genes are TRBV9 and TRBJ1-3; unclear D gene. V gave up 4 bases and J gave up 3 bases, with 5 bases separating them. CDR3 size: 12 residues. Per germline, CDR1 SGDLS and CDR2 YYNGEE. For the CDR3, the DNA is TGTGCCAGCAGCCCCAGTGGAAACACCATATATTTT. Protein product: CASSPSGNTIYF.

This clonotype was detected ten times or more. This rearrangement joins TRBV9 to TRBJ1-3; D may be TRBD1 (6 bases). Looked up from germline, CDR1 is SGDLS and CDR2 is YYNGEE. The CDR3 is 18 residues long. V was pared by 0 bases and J by 4 bases, with 20 bases between. The CDR3 DNA follows: TGTGCCAGCAGCGTAGCTCTGTGGGATACAGGGCGGGGAAACACCATATATTTT. It is translated as CASSVALWDTGRGNTIYF.

This clonotype was seen a few times. The V and J genes are TRBV9 and TRBJ2-1; unclear D gene. Per the germline V gene, CDR1 is SGDLS and CDR2 is YYNGEE. Trimming stripped 2 bases from V and 2 bases from J, with 8 bases between. CDR3 length: 14 residues. The CDR3 region has the DNA TGTGCCAGCAGCGTGACGGTTCCCTACAATGAGCAGTTCTTC. It yields the protein CASSVTVPYNEQFF.

This clonotype was found many times. The rearrangement joins TRBV9 to TRBJ2-2, with D uncertain. This CDR3 spans 15 amino acids. V lost 3 bases and J lost 4, with 13 bases in between. Germline lookup yields CDR1 SGDLS and CDR2 YYNGEE. The CDR3 loop is CASSASSRPTGELFF. The CDR3 region has the DNA TGTGCCAGCAGCGCCTCTTCTAGGCCCACCGGGGAGCTGTTTTTT.